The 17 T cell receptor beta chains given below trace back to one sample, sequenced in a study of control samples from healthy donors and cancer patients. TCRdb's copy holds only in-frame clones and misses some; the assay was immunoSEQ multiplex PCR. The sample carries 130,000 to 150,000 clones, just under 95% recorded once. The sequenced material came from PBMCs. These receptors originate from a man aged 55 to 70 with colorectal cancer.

The CDR3 DNA reads as TGTGCCAGCAGCCTTCGGGGACAGTTATACGAGCAGTACTTC. Translating gives CASSLRGQLYEQYF. The chain combines TRBV7-9 with TRBJ2-7; TRBD1 aligns across 7 bases. V was pared by 5 bases and J by 4 bases, with 8 bases of the junction left unmatched. The CDR3 is made up of 14 amino acids. Germline CDR1 SEHNR, CDR2 FQNEAQ (reference sequence).

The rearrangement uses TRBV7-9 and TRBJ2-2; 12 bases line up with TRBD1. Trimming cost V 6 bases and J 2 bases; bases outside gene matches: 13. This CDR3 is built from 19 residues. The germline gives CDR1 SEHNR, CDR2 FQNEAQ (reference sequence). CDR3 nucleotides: TGTGCCAGCAGTCCATCAAGGGACAGGGGGCTTAAAAACACCGGGGAGCTGTTTTTT. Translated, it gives CASSPSRDRGLKNTGELFF. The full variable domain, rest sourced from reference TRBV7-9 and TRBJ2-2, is DTGVSQNPRHKITKRGQNVTFRCDPISEHNRLYWYRQTLGQGPEFLTYFQNEAQLEKSRLLSDRFSAERPKGSFSTLEIQRTEQGDSAMYLCASSPSRDRGLKNTGELFFGEGSRLTVL.

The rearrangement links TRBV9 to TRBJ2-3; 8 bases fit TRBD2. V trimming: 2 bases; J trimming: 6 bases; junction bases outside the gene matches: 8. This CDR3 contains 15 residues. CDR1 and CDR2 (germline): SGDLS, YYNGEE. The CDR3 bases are TGTGCCAGCAGCGTGGTCGGGGGGGCCCCCGATACGCAGTATTTT. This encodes CASSVVGGAPDTQYF.

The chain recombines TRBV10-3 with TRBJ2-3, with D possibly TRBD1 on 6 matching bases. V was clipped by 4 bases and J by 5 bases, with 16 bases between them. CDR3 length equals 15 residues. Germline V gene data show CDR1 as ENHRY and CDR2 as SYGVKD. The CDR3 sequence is CAISGLQGAGDTQYF. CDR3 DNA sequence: TGTGCCATCAGTGGGTTACAGGGAGCAGGAGATACGCAGTATTTT.

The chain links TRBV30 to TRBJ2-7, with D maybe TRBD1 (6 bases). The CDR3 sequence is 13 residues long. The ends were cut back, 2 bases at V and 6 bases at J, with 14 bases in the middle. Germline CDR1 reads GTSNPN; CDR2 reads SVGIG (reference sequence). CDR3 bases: TGTGCCTGGAGTAGCCAACAGGGAAGCGAGCAGTACTTC. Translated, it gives CAWSSQQGSEQYF.

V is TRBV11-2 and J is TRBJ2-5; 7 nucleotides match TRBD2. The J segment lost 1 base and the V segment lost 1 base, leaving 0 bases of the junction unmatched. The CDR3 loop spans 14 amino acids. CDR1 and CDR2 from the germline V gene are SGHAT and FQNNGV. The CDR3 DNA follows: TGTGCCAGCAGCTTAGCGGGGGGCCAAGAGACCCAGTACTTC. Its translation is CASSLAGGQETQYF.

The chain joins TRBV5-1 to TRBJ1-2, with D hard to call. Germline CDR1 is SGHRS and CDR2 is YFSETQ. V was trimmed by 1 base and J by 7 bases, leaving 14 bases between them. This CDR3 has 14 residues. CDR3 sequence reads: CASSLSSGGLGYTF. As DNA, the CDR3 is TGCGCCAGCAGCTTGAGCTCAGGTGGACTTGGCTACACCTTC.

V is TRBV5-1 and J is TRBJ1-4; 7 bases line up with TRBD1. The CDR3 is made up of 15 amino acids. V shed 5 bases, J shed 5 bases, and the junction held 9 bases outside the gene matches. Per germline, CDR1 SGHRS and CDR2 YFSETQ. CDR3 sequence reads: CASSLETGINEKLFF. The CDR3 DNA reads TGCGCCAGCAGTCTTGAGACAGGGATAAATGAAAAACTGTTTTTT.

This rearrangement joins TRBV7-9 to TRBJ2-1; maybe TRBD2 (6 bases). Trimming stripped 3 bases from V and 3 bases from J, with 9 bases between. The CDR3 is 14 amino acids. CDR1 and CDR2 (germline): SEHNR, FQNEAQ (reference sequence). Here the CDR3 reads CASSFSGLYNEQFF. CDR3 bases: TGTGCCAGCAGCTTCTCGGGACTCTACAATGAGCAGTTCTTC.

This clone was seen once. For the CDR3, the DNA is TGTGCCAGCAGCCAAGAACTAGCGGGGACGTACGAGCAGTACTTC. Amino acid sequence: CASSQELAGTYEQYF. This chain joins TRBV4-2 and TRBJ2-7; 10 positions match TRBD2. J lost 4 bases, V lost 0 bases, and 3 bases had no gene match. Germline lookup yields CDR1 LGHNA and CDR2 YNFKEQ. The CDR3 is 15 amino acids.

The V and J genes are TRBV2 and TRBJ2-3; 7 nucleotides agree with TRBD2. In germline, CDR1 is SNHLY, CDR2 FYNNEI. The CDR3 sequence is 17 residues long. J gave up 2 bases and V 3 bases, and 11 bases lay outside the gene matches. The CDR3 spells CASSESNSGATTDTQYF. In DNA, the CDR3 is TGTGCCAGCAGTGAGAGCAACAGCGGGGCAACCACAGATACGCAGTATTTT.

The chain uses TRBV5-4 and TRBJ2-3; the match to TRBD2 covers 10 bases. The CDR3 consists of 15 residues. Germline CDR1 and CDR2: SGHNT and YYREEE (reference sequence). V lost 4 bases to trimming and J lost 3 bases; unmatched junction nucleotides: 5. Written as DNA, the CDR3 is TGTGCCAGCAGCGATCCGGGACTAGCGACAGATACGCAGTATTTT. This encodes CASSDPGLATDTQYF.

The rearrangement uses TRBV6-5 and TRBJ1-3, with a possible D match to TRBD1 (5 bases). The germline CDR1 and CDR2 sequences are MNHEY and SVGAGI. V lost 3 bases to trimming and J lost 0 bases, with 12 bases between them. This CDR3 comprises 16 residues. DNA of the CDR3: TGTGCCAGCAGTTATGGCAGGGCCAGCTCTGGAAACACCATATATTTT. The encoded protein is CASSYGRASSGNTIYF.

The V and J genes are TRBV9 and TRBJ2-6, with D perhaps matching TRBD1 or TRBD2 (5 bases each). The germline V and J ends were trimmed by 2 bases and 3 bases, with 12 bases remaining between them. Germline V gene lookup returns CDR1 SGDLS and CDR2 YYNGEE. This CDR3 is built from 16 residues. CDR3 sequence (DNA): TGTGCCAGCAGCGTCGAAGGGGCGGGTGGGGCCAACGTCCTGACTTTC. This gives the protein CASSVEGAGGANVLTF.

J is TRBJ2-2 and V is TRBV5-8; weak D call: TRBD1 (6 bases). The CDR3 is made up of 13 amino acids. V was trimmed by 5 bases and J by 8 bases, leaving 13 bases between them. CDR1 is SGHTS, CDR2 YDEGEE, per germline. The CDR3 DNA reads TGTGCCAGCAGTACAGGGAGATGGGGGGAGCTGTTTTTT. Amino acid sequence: CASSTGRWGELFF.

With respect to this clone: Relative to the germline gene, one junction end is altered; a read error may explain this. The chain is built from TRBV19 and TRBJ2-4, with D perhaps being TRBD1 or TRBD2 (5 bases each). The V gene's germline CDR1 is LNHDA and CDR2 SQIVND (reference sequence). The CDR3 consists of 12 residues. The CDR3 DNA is TGTGCCAGTAGTCAGGGACGTAGCAGCTTGGACTTC. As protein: CASSQGRSSLDF.

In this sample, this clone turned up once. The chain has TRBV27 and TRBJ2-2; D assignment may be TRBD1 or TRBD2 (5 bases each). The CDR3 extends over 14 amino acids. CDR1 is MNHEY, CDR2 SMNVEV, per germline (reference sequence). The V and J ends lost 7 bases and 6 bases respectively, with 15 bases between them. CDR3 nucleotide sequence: TGTGCCAGCACCCTGGGGACCGTGCCCGGGGAGCTGTTTTTT. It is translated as CASTLGTVPGELFF.